This TCR beta chain came from a study of healthy donors' naive CD4 and CD8 T cells. Germline-derived CDR1 and CDR2 are SQVTM and ANQGSEA. Trimming stripped 4 bases from V and 4 bases from J, with 16 bases between. CDR3 size: 14 residues. A linear amplification protocol produced the TCR libraries from 450 to 500 ng of total RNA. In TCRdb, the reads were re-called with MiXCR into one record per CDR3 protein. The table lists 200,000 or so distinct CDR3 sequences, 65% to 80% of them singletons, with more than 2% in the top ten. CD4+CD8-CD45RO-CD45RA+ cells were naive CD4+; CD8+CD4-CD45RA+CD27bright cells were naive CD8+.

The receptor was isolated from a pool of human donors in good health; the sample pools cells from several healthy donors. The sequencing sample was made of naive CD4+ and CD8+ T cells sorted from blood, pooled from several donors. The gene calls are TRBV29-1 and TRBJ1-1, with D hard to call. Written as DNA, the CDR3 is TGCAGCGTTGCGCTCAAGGTTCCAGGCACTGAAGCTTTCTTT. Amino acids: CSVALKVPGTEAFF.